These T cell receptor beta chains were read from a single sample in a study of OX40 agonist ivuxolimab in advanced cancers. Assay: immunoSEQ multiplex PCR; the TCRdb copy retains only in-frame clones and omits some. In the table there are roughly 67,000 clones, roughly 84% of which are singletons. The sample consisted of CD4+ or CD8+ T cells sorted from blood, taken in a trial of the OX40 agonist ivuxolimab. Receptor source: an adult with an advanced solid tumor such as melanoma, head and neck, liver or kidney cancer. CDR3s include the opening cysteine and the closing phenylalanine or tryptophan. A row's size may be missing; if present it is once, few, many or a size class.

v_gene | abundance | CDR3aa
TRBV6-4 | - | CASSSGGPEQYF
TRBV7-9 | - | CASSSLHEQYF
TRBV19 | once | CASSISEISGNIIYF
TRBV5-1 | - | CASATGSENSPLHF
TRBV25-1 | once | CASSEYTRMGDEQYF
TRBV11-1 | once | CASSLVEGGPYEQYF
TRBV5-4 | once | CASSRTGDEKLFF
TRBV6-1 | - | CASSLRTGNTEAFF
TRBV14 | - | CASSQDLPGHGAFF
TRBV6-1 | - | CASRPGARTDTQYF
TRBV5-6 | - | CASSPGRATRQYF
TRBV21-1 | - | CASSKEGRAPYGYTF
TRBV4-2 | few | CASSQEMGPSPLHF
TRBV4-1 | - | CASSQGSRPGADTQYF
TRBV5-1 | - | CASSLQGNGELFF
TRBV19 | - | CASSTFLAGVETQYF
TRBV6-6 | - | CASSYGVVSGANVLTF
TRBV7-2 | - | CASSPNSGTTVSGNTIYF
TRBV6-6 | - | CASSYSRPNTEAFF
TRBV18 | once | CASSPQTGGAFF
TRBV30 | - | CAWARSGGANTQYF
TRBV10-1 | once | CASSESGRESRGNTEAFF
TRBV9 | - | CASSVLDNPYYNEQFF
TRBV6-6 | - | CASSPIAGDSEAFF